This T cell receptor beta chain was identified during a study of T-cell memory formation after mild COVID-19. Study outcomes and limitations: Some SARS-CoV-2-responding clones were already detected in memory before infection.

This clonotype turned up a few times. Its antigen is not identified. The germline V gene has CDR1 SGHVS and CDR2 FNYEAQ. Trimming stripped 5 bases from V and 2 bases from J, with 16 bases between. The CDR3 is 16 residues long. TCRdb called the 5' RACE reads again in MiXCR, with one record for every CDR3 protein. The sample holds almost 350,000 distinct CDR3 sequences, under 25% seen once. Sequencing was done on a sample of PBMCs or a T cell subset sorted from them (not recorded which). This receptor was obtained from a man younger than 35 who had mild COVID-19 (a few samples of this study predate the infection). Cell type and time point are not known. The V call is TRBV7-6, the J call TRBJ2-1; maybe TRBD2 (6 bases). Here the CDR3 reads CASSPLWTGAYNEQFF. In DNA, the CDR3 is TGTGCCAGCAGCCCTCTTTGGACGGGGGCCTACAATGAGCAGTTCTTC.